Shown below are 21 T cell receptor beta chains from a single sample sequenced in a study of Graves' ophthalmopathy and Graves' hyperthyroidism listed by TCRdb under 2018. Instrument used: Illumina HiSeq 2000. TCR beta CDR3 regions were amplified from RNA transcripts for repertoire sequencing. The first round was an RT-PCR using HTBI primers with the Qiagen OneStep RT-PCR kit, and this first round was followed by a second-round multiplex PCR, then size selection and purification. TCRdb trimmed the raw reads at Q25, called clones with MiXCR and kept productive beta chains. Entries are consolidated by CDR3 protein sequence, retaining the most common genes and DNA. This sample lists 340,000 or so distinct CDR3 sequences; 17% were detected once. The leading ten clones occupy over 9% of the sample. Sequences were obtained from peripheral blood. The receptor source for this set is an adult man with Graves' ophthalmopathy.

This clonotype occurred many times. The V gene is TRBV2, the J gene TRBJ1-1, with TRBD1 identical over 9 bases. The CDR3 sequence is 15 residues long. Trimming cost V 4 bases and J 8 bases; bases outside gene matches: 11. Per germline, CDR1 SNHLY and CDR2 FYNNEI. The CDR3 region has the DNA TGTGCCAGCAGTGTCGAAACTCCGGGACAGGGCGAAGCTTTCTTT. Translation: CASSVETPGQGEAFF.

This clonotype was seen ten or more times. The chain recombines TRBV12-3 or TRBV12-4 with TRBJ2-5; TRBD2 might be the D (6 bases). V lost 2 bases to trimming and J lost 5 bases, with 15 bases between them. The CDR3 has 15 residues. Here the CDR3 reads CASSLNREVSETQYF. The CDR3, as DNA: TGTGCCAGCAGTTTAAATAGGGAGGTTAGCGAGACCCAGTACTTC.

This clonotype occurred a few times. Since a much larger clone is just one base distant, this may be a read error. The chain recombines TRBV4-3 with TRBJ2-5; 7 bases map to TRBD2. Germline lookup yields CDR1 LGHNA and CDR2 YSLEER. V lost 4 bases, J lost 13 bases, and 12 bases stayed unmatched. CDR3 size: 13 residues. CDR3 protein: CASSPTIGGFPYF. CDR3 DNA sequence: TGCGCCAGCAGCCCAACTATCGGGGGGTTCCCGTACTTC.

At least ten counts were recorded for this clonotype. V and J are TRBV5-5 and TRBJ2-5; D perhaps matches TRBD2 (5 bases). CDR1 is SGHKS and CDR2 is YYEKEE in the germline V gene (reference sequence). This CDR3 contains 14 residues. Trimming shortened V by 0 bases and J by 4 bases, and 10 bases separated the two germline ends. CDR3 in amino acids: CASSLAGSGETQYF. In nucleotides, the CDR3 is TGTGCCAGCAGCTTGGCGGGGTCGGGAGAGACCCAGTACTTC.

This clonotype showed up many times. The rearrangement uses TRBV7-8 and TRBJ2-7; D may be TRBD1 (6 bases). The germline V gene encodes CDR1 SGHVS and CDR2 FQNEAQ. Trimming shortened V by 0 bases and J by 4 bases, and 22 bases separated the two germline ends. CDR3 length: 18 amino acids. This CDR3 is CASSLAPIMTGSSYEQYF. The CDR3 DNA is TGTGCCAGCAGCTTAGCCCCTATTATGACAGGTAGTTCGTACGAGCAGTACTTC.

The sample holds a few counts of this clonotype. J is TRBJ2-7 and V is TRBV6-2 or TRBV6-3, with 8 bases that match TRBD2. The V segment lost 5 bases and the J segment 2 bases; nucleotides outside the gene matches: 11. The CDR3 runs 16 residues. CDR1 MNHEY and CDR2 SVGEGT come from the germline V gene. DNA of the CDR3: TGTGCCAGCAGTCCCCTTAACGGGAGGGCTGCCTACGAGCAGTACTTC. Translated: CASSPLNGRAAYEQYF.

There are many counts of this clonotype. The chain employs TRBV20-1 and TRBJ2-7; 8 bases are a match to TRBD2. From germline, CDR1 is DFQATT and CDR2 SNEGSKA (reference sequence). The CDR3 extends over 12 amino acids. CDR3 amino acids: CRDPGLAYEQYF. As DNA, the CDR3 is TGCAGGGACCCGGGACTAGCCTACGAGCAGTACTTC.

This clonotype has ten or more counts. V and J are TRBV28 and TRBJ2-7, with 8 bases identical to TRBD1. V lost 7 bases to trimming and J lost 6 bases; unmatched junction nucleotides: 5. Germline values: CDR1 MDHEN, CDR2 SYDVKM. The CDR3 covers 12 residues. DNA for the CDR3: TGTGCCAGCAACAGGGGGGCGGGCGAGCAGTACTTC. It is translated as CASNRGAGEQYF.

This clonotype was found many times. The chain recombines TRBV6-2 or TRBV6-3 with TRBJ2-5; D ambiguous. The V gene's germline CDR1 is MNHEY and CDR2 SVGEGT. V lost 3 bases and J lost 5, with 7 bases in between. The CDR3 sequence is 12 residues long. CDR3 DNA: TGTGCCAGCAGTTATACGGTGGAGACCCAGTACTTC. Translated, it gives CASSYTVETQYF.

There are many counts of this clonotype. V and J are TRBV5-1 and TRBJ2-7; D remains ambiguous. Germline V gene sequence: CDR1 SGHRS, CDR2 YFSETQ. This CDR3 spans 14 amino acids. V was cut by 0 bases and J by 2 bases, with 9 bases left in between. CDR3 nucleotides: TGCGCCAGCAGCTTGGAGGCAGATCCCTACGAGCAGTACTTC. The encoded protein is CASSLEADPYEQYF.

At least ten counts were recorded for this clonotype. The chain joins TRBV28 to TRBJ1-1, with TRBD1 identical over 8 bases. CDR3 length: 14 amino acids. Unmatched junction bases numbered 10, after V lost 2 bases and J lost 11 bases. Germline lookup yields CDR1 MDHEN and CDR2 SYDVKM. For the CDR3, the DNA is TGTGCCAGCAGTTTACCCACCCTGACAGGGGCGGCTTTCTTT. It is translated as CASSLPTLTGAAFF. The full variable domain, in which reference TRBV28 and TRBJ1-1 provide the parts outside the CDR3, is DVKVTQSSRYLVKRTGEKVFLECVQDMDHENMFWYRQDPGLGLRLIYFSYDVKMKEKGDIPEGYSVSREKKERFSLILESASTNQTSMYLCASSLPTLTGAAFFGQGTRLTVV.

Ten or more counts support this clonotype. The rearrangement uses TRBV12-3 or TRBV12-4 and TRBJ1-3; D is perhaps TRBD1 (6 bases). The CDR3 runs 14 residues. Trimming removed 6 bases from V and 3 bases from J, with 12 bases in between. For the CDR3, the DNA is TGTGCCAGCAGCCCTCAGGGGTATGGAAACACCATATATTTT. Its translation: CASSPQGYGNTIYF.

The rearrangement links TRBV20-1 to TRBJ1-6; 8 bases agree with TRBD1. The CDR3 has 14 residues. J was trimmed by 9 bases and V by 6 bases; bases with no gene match: 10. CDR1 and CDR2 (germline): DFQATT, SNEGSKA (reference sequence). The CDR3 sequence: CSAQQRGTGSPLHF. The CDR3 bases are TGCAGTGCCCAACAGCGGGGGACAGGTTCACCCCTCCACTTT.

This clonotype was seen many times. The J gene is TRBJ2-2, the V gene TRBV12-5; D possibly corresponds to TRBD1 (5 bases). V lost 4 bases to trimming and J lost 7 bases, with 7 bases between them. In germline, CDR1 is LGHNT, CDR2 FRNRAP. This CDR3 has 12 residues. The CDR3, as DNA: TGTGCTAGTGGTTGGGGCGGCGGGGAGCTGTTTTTT. Its protein is CASGWGGGELFF.

The J gene is TRBJ2-7, the V gene TRBV6-5; D is undetermined. V was pared by 4 bases and J by 0 bases, with 10 bases between. Germline V CDR1 and CDR2: MNHEY, SVGAGI. This CDR3 is built from 14 residues. DNA for the CDR3: TGTGCCAGCAGTTTCAGCCTCCCCTCCTACGAGCAGTACTTC. Translation gives CASSFSLPSYEQYF.

Ten or more counts support this clonotype. V is TRBV4-1 and J is TRBJ2-7, with D uncertain. Trimming shortened V by 4 bases and J by 5 bases, and 15 bases separated the two germline ends. The CDR3 consists of 14 residues. CDR1 is MGHRA, CDR2 YSYEKL, per germline. CDR3 protein: CASSRAGSLDEQYF. CDR3 nucleotide sequence: TGCGCCAGCAGCCGGGCTGGGTCTCTGGACGAGCAGTACTTC.

This clonotype was detected ten times or more. CDR3: CAWGPQEDEQYF. CDR3 bases: TGTGCCTGGGGACCTCAAGAGGACGAGCAGTACTTC. The V and J genes are TRBV30 and TRBJ2-7; D is unclear. The length of the CDR3 is 12 residues. V was shortened by 5 bases and J by 5 bases, with 13 bases between the two germline ends. Germline V gene sequence: CDR1 GTSNPN, CDR2 SVGIG (reference sequence).

V gene TRBV29-1 combines with J gene TRBJ1-2; D unclear. V was pared by 4 bases and J by 4 bases, with 7 bases between. This CDR3 comprises 11 residues. Germline lookup yields CDR1 SQVTM and CDR2 ANQGSEA. The CDR3 reads CSVVLGYGYTF. The CDR3 nucleotides read TGCAGCGTTGTTTTGGGCTATGGCTACACCTTC.

This clonotype came up many times. The genes are TRBV28 and TRBJ1-5, with TRBD1 matching over 7 bases. CDR1 and CDR2 (germline): MDHEN, SYDVKM. With 6 bases clipped from V and 7 bases from J, the junction kept 9 bases outside the gene matches. The CDR3 has 14 amino acids. Here the CDR3 DNA reads TGTGCCAGCAGGCCGACAGGGATCAACCAGCCCCAGCATTTT. Residues: CASRPTGINQPQHF.

This clonotype was counted many times. V is TRBV2 and J is TRBJ1-1; D uncertain. Trimming removed 2 bases at V and 0 bases at J, with 10 bases between. Germline loops: CDR1 SNHLY, CDR2 FYNNEI. CDR3 size: 15 residues. The CDR3 DNA sequence: TGTGCCAGCAGTGAACAGAGGGTAATGAACACTGAAGCTTTCTTT. It translates to CASSEQRVMNTEAFF.

This clonotype was counted many times. V gene TRBV20-1 combines with J gene TRBJ2-2; possibly TRBD2 for D (5 bases). This CDR3 has 14 amino acids. Germline CDR1 is DFQATT and CDR2 is SNEGSKA (reference sequence). V lost 5 bases to trimming and J lost 1 base, with 11 bases between them. The CDR3 region has the DNA TGCAGTGCTGAGGACTCGCTGAACACCGGGGAGCTGTTTTTT. This translates into CSAEDSLNTGELFF.